Listed here is a single T cell receptor beta chain. Its specificity is unknown. The V gene's germline CDR1 is SGHVS and CDR2 FQNEAQ. After removal of 2 bases from V and 2 bases from J, the junction contained 12 bases not matched to a gene. The CDR3 consists of 19 residues. This sample was included in a study of T cells after yellow fever vaccination. Across the whole study: Each low-cell-number fraction was prepared by means of SMART-Seq v4 Ultra Low Input.

One entry per CDR3 protein results from TCRdb running MiXCR on the 5' RACE reads. Here the sample spans about 550,000 distinct CDR3 sequences, approximately 21% being singletons. Study-wide results and caveats: Post-booster repertoires contained most primary-vaccination clones again (96% CD4, approximately 86% CD8). Though it reached lower strength, the secondary response hit its peak faster, day 5 versus 15.

The source was PBMCs, collected 15 days after the yellow fever booster vaccination. The chain joins TRBV7-8 to TRBJ2-6; 7 bases agree with TRBD1. This TCR was recovered from a man aged 25-45 years who received the YFV17D yellow fever vaccine. The CDR3 here is CASSLTRQGLVAGANVLTF. CDR3 coding DNA: TGTGCCAGCAGCTTAACGAGACAGGGATTAGTCGCTGGGGCCAACGTCCTGACTTTC.